This TCR beta chain was sequenced for a study of regulatory T cells in long-lasting Graves disease. Trimming took off 3 bases at V and 2 bases at J, with 20 bases between the two ends. The CDR3 sequence is 17 residues long. Germline CDR1 and CDR2: SGDLS and YYNGEE. This clonotype was counted ten times or more. Stated time point: newly diagnosed GD, antithyroid drugs for less than 3 months. From RNA extracted from PBMCs, the TCR library was made. Through Arm-PCR of CDR3 regions and iRepertoire HTBI primers, TCR beta libraries were built. MiXCR was run by TCRdb on the multiplex PCR reads, yielding one entry per CDR3 protein. The data hold 300,000 to 400,000 distinct CDR3 sequences, with more than 15% observed a single time.

This receptor was obtained from a female donor with Graves disease. The rearrangement uses TRBV9 and TRBJ2-5, with D tentatively TRBD1 (5 bases). The sequencing here drew on peripheral blood mononuclear cells (PBMCs), taken at new diagnosis, from a patient treated with antithyroid drugs. The CDR3 DNA sequence: TGTGCCAGCAGCGCGGACCCAGGGCGACCCCTACAAGAGACCCAGTACTTC. The encoded protein is CASSADPGRPLQETQYF.